This T cell receptor beta chain was sequenced during a study of technical replicates of blood from four donors. Trimming at V came to 0 bases and at J to 2 bases, leaving 6 bases not matched to a gene. Germline V gene data show CDR1 as SEHNR and CDR2 as FQNEAQ (reference sequence). The CDR3 is 17 residues long. Libraries were prepared by immunoSEQ multiplex PCR; TCRdb keeps only in-frame clonotypes and omits some of them. This sample has 75,000 to 95,000 clones; under 95% occur once, and the top ten carry over 0.25%. Sequencing was done on a sample of T cells isolated from PBMCs. The sequence came from a human donor in good health. The gene calls are TRBV7-9 and TRBJ2-3, with 9 bases lining up with TRBD2. The CDR3 nucleotides read TGTGCCAGCAGCTTAGCAGAGGCGGGGGGGCCCACAGATACGCAGTATTTT. Translated, it gives CASSLAEAGGPTDTQYF.